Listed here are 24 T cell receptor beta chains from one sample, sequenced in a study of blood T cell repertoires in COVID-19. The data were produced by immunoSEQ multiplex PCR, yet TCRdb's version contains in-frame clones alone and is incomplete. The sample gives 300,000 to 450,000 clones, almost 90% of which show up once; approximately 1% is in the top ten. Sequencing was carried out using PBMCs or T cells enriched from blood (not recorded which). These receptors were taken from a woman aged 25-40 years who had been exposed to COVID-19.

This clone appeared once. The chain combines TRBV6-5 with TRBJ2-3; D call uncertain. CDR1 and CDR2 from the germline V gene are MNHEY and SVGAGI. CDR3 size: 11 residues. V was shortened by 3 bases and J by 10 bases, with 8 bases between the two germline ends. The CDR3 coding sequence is TGTGCCAGCAGTTATCTGAGAGCGCAGTATTTT. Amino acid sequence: CASSYLRAQYF.

In DNA form, the CDR3 reads TGCAGCGTTGGATCCCCGACAGGGAGCACAGATACGCAGTATTTT. Amino acid sequence: CSVGSPTGSTDTQYF. The V and J genes are TRBV29-1 and TRBJ2-3; 7 bases fit TRBD1. The J segment lost 0 bases and the V segment lost 4 bases, leaving 7 bases of the junction unmatched. Germline V gene lookup returns CDR1 SQVTM and CDR2 ANQGSEA. CDR3 length: 15 amino acids.

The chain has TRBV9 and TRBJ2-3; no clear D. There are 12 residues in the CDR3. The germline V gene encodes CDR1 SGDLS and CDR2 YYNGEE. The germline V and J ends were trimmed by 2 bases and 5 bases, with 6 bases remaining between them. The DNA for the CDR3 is TGTGCCAGCAGCGTTAGTCAAGATACGCAGTATTTT. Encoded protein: CASSVSQDTQYF.

DNA for the CDR3: TGCGCCAGCAGGGGAGGGGCTTCCTACAATGAGCAGTTCTTC. Translating it yields CASRGGASYNEQFF. This chain links TRBV5-1 with TRBJ2-1; the match to TRBD2 covers 7 bases. The CDR3 is 14 amino acids. V shed 5 bases and J 1 base; nucleotides not matched to a gene: 3. The germline gives CDR1 SGHRS, CDR2 YFSETQ.

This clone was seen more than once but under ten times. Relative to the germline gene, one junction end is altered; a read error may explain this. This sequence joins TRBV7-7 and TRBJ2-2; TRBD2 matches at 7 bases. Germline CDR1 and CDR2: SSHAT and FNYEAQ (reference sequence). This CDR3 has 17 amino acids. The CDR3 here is CASSPRVGAGSAGELFF. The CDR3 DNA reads TGTGCTAGCAGCCCCCGAGTCGGAGCGGGAAGCGCCGGGGAGCTGTTTTTT.

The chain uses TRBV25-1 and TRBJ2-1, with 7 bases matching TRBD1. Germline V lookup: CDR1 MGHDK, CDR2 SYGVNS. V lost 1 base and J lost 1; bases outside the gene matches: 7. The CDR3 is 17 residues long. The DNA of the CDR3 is TGTGCCAGCAGTGAATTCTTCCGGGACAGTTCCTACAATGAGCAGTTCTTC. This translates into CASSEFFRDSSYNEQFF.

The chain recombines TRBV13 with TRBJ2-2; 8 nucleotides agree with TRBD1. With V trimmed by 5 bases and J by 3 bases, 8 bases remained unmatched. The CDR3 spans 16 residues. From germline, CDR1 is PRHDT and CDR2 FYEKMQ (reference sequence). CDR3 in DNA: TGTGCCAGCAGCCCGAGGACAGGGTCCCACACCGGGGAGCTGTTTTTT. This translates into CASSPRTGSHTGELFF.

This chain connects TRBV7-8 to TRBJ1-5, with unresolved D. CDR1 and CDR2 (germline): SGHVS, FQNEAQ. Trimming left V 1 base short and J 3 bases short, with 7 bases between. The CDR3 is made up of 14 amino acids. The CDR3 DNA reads TGTGCCAGCAGCTTAGTCAGATTCAATCAGCCCCAGCATTTT. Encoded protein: CASSLVRFNQPQHF.

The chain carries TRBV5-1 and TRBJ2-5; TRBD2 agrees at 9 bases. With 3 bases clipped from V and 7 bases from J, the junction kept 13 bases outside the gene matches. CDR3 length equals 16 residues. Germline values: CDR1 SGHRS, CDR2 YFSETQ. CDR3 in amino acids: CASSYEGGRAMVTQYF. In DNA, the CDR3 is TGCGCCAGCAGCTATGAGGGCGGGAGGGCCATGGTGACCCAGTACTTC.

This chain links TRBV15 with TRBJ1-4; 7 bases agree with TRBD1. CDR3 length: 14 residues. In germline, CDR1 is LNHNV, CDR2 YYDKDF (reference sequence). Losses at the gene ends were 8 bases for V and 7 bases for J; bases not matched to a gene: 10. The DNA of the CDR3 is TGTGCCACCGCCACCGGGACAGAGAGTGAAAAACTGTTTTTT. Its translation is CATATGTESEKLFF.

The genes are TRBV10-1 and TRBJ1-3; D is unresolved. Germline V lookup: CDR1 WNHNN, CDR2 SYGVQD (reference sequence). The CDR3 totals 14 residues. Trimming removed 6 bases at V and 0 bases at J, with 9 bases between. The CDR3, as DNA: TGCGCCAGCAGCCGCGGCCTCTCTGGAAACACCATATATTTT. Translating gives CASSRGLSGNTIYF.

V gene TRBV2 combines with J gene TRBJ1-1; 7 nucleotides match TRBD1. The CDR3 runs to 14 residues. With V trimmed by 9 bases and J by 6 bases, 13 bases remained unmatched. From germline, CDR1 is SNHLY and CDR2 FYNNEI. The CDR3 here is CASHRSQGKPEAFF. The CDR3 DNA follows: TGTGCCAGTCATCGTTCACAGGGGAAACCTGAAGCTTTCTTT.

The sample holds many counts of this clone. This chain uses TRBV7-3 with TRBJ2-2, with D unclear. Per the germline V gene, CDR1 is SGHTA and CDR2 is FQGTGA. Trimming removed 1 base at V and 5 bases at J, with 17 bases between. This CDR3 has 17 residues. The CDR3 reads CASSLMPETVLTGELFF. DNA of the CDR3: TGTGCCAGCAGCTTAATGCCGGAGACGGTGCTTACCGGGGAGCTGTTTTTT.

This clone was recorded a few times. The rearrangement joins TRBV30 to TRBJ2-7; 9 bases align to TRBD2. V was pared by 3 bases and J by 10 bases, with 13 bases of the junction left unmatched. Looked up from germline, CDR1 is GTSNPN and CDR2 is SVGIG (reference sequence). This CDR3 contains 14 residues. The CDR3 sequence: CAWRPTGLAGIQYF. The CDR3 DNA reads TGTGCCTGGAGACCCACCGGGCTAGCGGGAATCCAGTACTTC.

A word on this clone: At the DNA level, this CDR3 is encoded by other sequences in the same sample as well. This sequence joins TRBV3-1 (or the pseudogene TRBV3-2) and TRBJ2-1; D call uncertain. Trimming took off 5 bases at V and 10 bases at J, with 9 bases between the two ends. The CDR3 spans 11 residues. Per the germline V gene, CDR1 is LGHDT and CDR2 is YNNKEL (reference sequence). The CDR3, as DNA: TGTGCCAGCAGCAACCGAGGAGAGCAGTTCTTC. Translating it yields CASSNRGEQFF.

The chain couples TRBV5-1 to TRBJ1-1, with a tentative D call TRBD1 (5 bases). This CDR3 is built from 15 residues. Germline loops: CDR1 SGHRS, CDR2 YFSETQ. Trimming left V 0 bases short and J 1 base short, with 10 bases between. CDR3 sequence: CASSLELDRNTEAFF. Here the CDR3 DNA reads TGCGCCAGCAGCTTGGAACTTGACAGGAACACTGAAGCTTTCTTT.

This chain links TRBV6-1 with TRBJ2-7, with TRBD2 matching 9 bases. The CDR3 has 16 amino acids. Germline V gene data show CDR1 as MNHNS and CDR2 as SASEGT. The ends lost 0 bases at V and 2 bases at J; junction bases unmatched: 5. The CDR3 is CASSEAAAGGTYEQYF. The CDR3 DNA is TGTGCCAGCAGTGAAGCGGCGGCGGGAGGGACCTACGAGCAGTACTTC.

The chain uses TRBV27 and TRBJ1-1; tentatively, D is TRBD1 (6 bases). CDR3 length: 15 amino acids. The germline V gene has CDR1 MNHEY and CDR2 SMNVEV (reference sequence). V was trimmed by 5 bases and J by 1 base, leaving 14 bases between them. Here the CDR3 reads CASSGGASWNTEAFF. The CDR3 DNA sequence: TGTGCCAGCAGTGGGGGGGCGAGTTGGAACACTGAAGCTTTCTTT.

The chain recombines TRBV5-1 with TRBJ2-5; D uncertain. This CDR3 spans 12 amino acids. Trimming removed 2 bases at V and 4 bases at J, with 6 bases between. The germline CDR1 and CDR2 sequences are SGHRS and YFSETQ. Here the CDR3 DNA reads TGCGCCAGCAGCTTCGGTGTAGAGACCCAGTACTTC. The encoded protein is CASSFGVETQYF.

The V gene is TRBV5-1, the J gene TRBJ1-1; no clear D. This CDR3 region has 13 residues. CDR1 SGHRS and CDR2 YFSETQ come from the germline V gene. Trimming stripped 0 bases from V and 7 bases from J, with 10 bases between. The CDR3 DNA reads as TGCGCCAGCAGCTTGGGGAGCAGCGATGAAGCTTTCTTT. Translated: CASSLGSSDEAFF.

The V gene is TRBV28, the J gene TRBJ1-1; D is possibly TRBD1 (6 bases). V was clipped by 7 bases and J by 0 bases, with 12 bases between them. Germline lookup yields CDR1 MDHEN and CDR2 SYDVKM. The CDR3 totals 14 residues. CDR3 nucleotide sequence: TGTGCCAGCACCTCCGGACAGCTGAACACTGAAGCTTTCTTT. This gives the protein CASTSGQLNTEAFF.

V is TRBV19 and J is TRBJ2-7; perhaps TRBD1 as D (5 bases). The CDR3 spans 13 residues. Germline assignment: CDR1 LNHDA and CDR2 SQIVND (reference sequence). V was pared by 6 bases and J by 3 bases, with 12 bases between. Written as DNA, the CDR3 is TGTGCCAGTAGGGGCAAGGGGCTCTACGAGCAGTACTTC. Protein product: CASRGKGLYEQYF. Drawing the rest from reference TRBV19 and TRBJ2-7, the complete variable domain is DGGITQSPKYLFRKEGQNVTLSCEQNLNHDAMYWYRQDPGQGLRLIYYSQIVNDFQKGDIAEGYSVSREKKESFPLTVTSAQKNPTAFYLCASRGKGLYEQYFGPGTRLTVT.

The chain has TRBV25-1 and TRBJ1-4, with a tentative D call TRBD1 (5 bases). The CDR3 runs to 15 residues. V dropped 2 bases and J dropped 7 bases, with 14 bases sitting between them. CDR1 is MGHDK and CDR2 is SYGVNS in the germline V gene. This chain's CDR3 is CASSEPRGGREKLFF. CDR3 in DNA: TGTGCCAGCAGTGAACCGCGGGGGGGACGTGAAAAACTGTTTTTT.

For the CDR3, the DNA is TGTGCCAGCAGCCAAAGCCCCCCGTACGATGGCTACACCTTC. This sequence encodes CASSQSPPYDGYTF. This chain joins TRBV14 and TRBJ1-2; D gene unclear. This CDR3 comprises 14 residues. Germline V CDR1 and CDR2: SGHDN, FVKESK. V was clipped by 2 bases and J by 6 bases, with 13 bases between them.